This passage covers 12 T cell receptor beta chains from one sample sequenced in a study of blood T cell repertoires in COVID-19. The method was immunoSEQ multiplex PCR; TCRdb's version includes in-frame clones alone and lacks a portion of them. The table lists 250,000 or so clones, 70% to 85% of them singletons. Material for sequencing was PBMCs or T cells enriched from blood (not recorded which). The source is a man aged 60-69 years who had recovered from COVID-19.

Notes on this clone: Other nucleotide sequences in the sample specify the same CDR3. The chain is built from TRBV6-6 and TRBJ2-1; 8 bases match TRBD2. Per the germline V gene, CDR1 is MNHNY and CDR2 is SVGAGI (reference sequence). J lost 1 base, V lost 5 bases, and 4 bases had no gene match. This CDR3 is built from 15 residues. This CDR3 is CASSLGGGSYNEQFF. The CDR3 DNA reads as TGTGCCAGCAGTCTCGGGGGGGGATCCTACAATGAGCAGTTCTTC.

This clone appeared once. As DNA, the CDR3 is TGTGCCAGCAGCTCGCCCGACAGGGGCGCATACGGCTACACCTTC. Amino acids: CASSSPDRGAYGYTF. V is TRBV11-1 and J is TRBJ1-2; 8 nucleotides agree with TRBD1. CDR1 and CDR2 (germline): SGHAT, FQDESV (reference sequence). The junction had 12 bases not matched to a gene; V was cut back by 4 bases and J by 8 bases. CDR3 length: 15 residues.

The gene calls are TRBV2 and TRBJ1-5, with 7 positions matching TRBD1. Unmatched junction bases numbered 4, after V lost 3 bases and J lost 11 bases. CDR3 size: 12 residues. Germline CDR1 and CDR2: SNHLY and FYNNEI. In DNA, the CDR3 is TGTGCCAGCAGTGAGGACCAGGGGGCCCAGCATTTT. As protein: CASSEDQGAQHF.

The chain joins TRBV7-8 to TRBJ1-2, with 7 bases lining up with TRBD1. Germline V gene lookup returns CDR1 SGHVS and CDR2 FQNEAQ. V trimming: 5 bases; J trimming: 8 bases; junction bases outside the gene matches: 8. The CDR3 extends over 13 amino acids. CDR3 region: CASSKQGQRGYTF. The CDR3 nucleotides read TGTGCCAGCAGCAAACAGGGGCAACGGGGCTACACCTTC.

The chain has TRBV3-1 (or the pseudogene TRBV3-2) and TRBJ1-2; 7 bases fit TRBD1. The CDR3 covers 14 residues. V trimming: 3 bases; J trimming: 6 bases; junction bases outside the gene matches: 7. CDR1 is LGHDT, CDR2 YNNKEL, per germline (reference sequence). The CDR3 region is CASSHRTGANGYTF. The DNA for the CDR3 is TGTGCCAGCAGCCATCGGACAGGAGCCAATGGCTACACCTTC.

The chain has TRBV4-3 and TRBJ2-4, with 7 bases lining up with TRBD1. The germline V gene encodes CDR1 LGHNA and CDR2 YSLEER. J lost 7 bases, V lost 5 bases, and 8 bases had no gene match. The CDR3 loop spans 14 amino acids. The CDR3 DNA reads TGCGCCAGCAGCGACGACAGGGATGCGAACATTCAGTACTTC. This codes for CASSDDRDANIQYF.

The chain recombines TRBV19 with TRBJ1-1; TRBD1 matches 8 bases. This CDR3 region has 14 residues. Unmatched junction bases numbered 11, after V lost 7 bases and J lost 7 bases. CDR1 and CDR2 (germline): LNHDA, SQIVND (reference sequence). The CDR3, as DNA: TGTGCCAGTACCCCGGACAGGGAGAGCGGTGAAGCTTTCTTT. Its protein is CASTPDRESGEAFF.

This clone was detected only a few times. The rearrangement links TRBV7-9 to TRBJ1-3; D may be TRBD1 (5 bases). V shed 3 bases and J shed 0 bases, with 9 bases lying between them. The CDR3 is 15 residues long. Germline-derived CDR1 and CDR2 are SEHNR and FQNEAQ (reference sequence). CDR3 bases: TGTGCCAGCAGCTTTGGGGGGACCTCTGGAAACACCATATATTTT. This gives the protein CASSFGGTSGNTIYF.

V gene TRBV9 combines with J gene TRBJ1-2; D is unclear. V gave up 3 bases and J gave up 4 bases, with 7 bases separating them. Germline values: CDR1 SGDLS, CDR2 YYNGEE. The CDR3 is 12 residues long. The CDR3: CASSGHSYGYTF. In nucleotides, the CDR3 is TGTGCCAGCAGCGGACACAGCTATGGCTACACCTTC.

V and J are TRBV18 and TRBJ1-2; 9 positions agree with TRBD1. CDR3 size: 14 residues. After removal of 2 bases from V and 6 bases from J, the junction contained 4 bases not matched to a gene. The germline V gene has CDR1 KGHSH and CDR2 LQKENI. The CDR3 DNA follows: TGTGCCAGCTCACCAGGGACAGGGTCCCATGGCTACACCTTC. It encodes CASSPGTGSHGYTF. Variable domain in full (rest from reference TRBV18 and TRBJ1-2): NAGVMQNPRHLVRRRGQEARLRCSPMKGHSHVYWYRQLPEEGLKFMVYLQKENIIDESGMPKERFSAEFPKEGPSILRIQQVVRGDSAAYFCASSPGTGSHGYTFGSGTRLTVV.

The chain uses TRBV27 and TRBJ2-1; 15 positions match TRBD2. CDR3 size: 20 residues. Trimming cost V 3 bases and J 5 bases; bases outside gene matches: 14. Germline V lookup: CDR1 MNHEY, CDR2 SMNVEV (reference sequence). The CDR3 protein is CASSFSGLAGGPRRHNEQFF. In DNA form, the CDR3 reads TGTGCCAGCAGTTTCTCCGGACTAGCGGGGGGGCCCAGGAGGCACAATGAGCAGTTCTTC.

A word on this clone: The same CDR3 also results from other DNA sequences found in this sample. J is TRBJ2-5 and V is TRBV5-1; TRBD1 agrees at 9 bases. This CDR3 contains 15 residues. The V segment lost 0 bases and the J segment 5 bases; nucleotides outside the gene matches: 5. Germline CDR1 is SGHRS and CDR2 is YFSETQ. The CDR3: CASSLATGQGETQYF. The CDR3 nucleotides are TGCGCCAGCAGCTTGGCTACAGGACAGGGGGAGACCCAGTACTTC.